This T cell receptor (beta chain) was sequenced for a study of control samples from healthy donors and cancer patients (TCRdb year 2020). Libraries were made using the immunoSEQ multiplex PCR assay. Entries here come from immuneACCESS through TCRdb and include only in-frame sequences with V and J called. Some clones fail to appear in such tables; in the studies checked, an unresolved V gene covers under half of the shortfall, and the cause of the remainder is unknown. This sample has tens of thousands of clones in its table, and roughly 92% of those were observed once. The ten largest clones represent 20% to 25% of the sample. To note about this clone: The antigen this receptor binds is unknown. No qualities accompany the bases; no much larger clone lies one base away.

The CDR3 holds 18 amino acids from the cysteine to the phenylalanine. CDR3 DNA only is kept here, 54 bases in frame from base 1. V loses 7 bases at its end and J loses 4 bases; junction bases beyond the gene matches: 17. From the germline V gene (reference sequence), CDR1 is MNHEY and CDR2 is SMNVEV. Material for sequencing was PBMCs. The chain joins TRBV27 to TRBJ2-1, with 9 middle bases fitting TRBD2. The receptor was derived from a woman aged 45-59 years with head and neck cancer. The encoded CDR3 is CASTWIPLSGGGYNEQFF. The DNA is as follows: TGTGCCAGCACCTGGATCCCCCTTAGCGGGGGAGGATACAATGAGCAGTTCTTC.